These T cell receptor beta chains were read from a single sample in a study of response to subunit inactivated influenza vaccine. TCRdb re-called the RT-PCR reads through MiXCR, storing one row per CDR3 protein. The table records roughly 150,000 distinct CDR3 sequences, under 13% of them present only once. The source was non-naive T cells sorted from PBMCs, collected roughly 6 weeks after vaccination. The receptors here all came from a man between 45 and 60 years old who received an inactivated influenza vaccine. Each CDR3 is given with its conserved first and last residue. D genes are given only for firm matches. Size is stated for part of the rows, as once, few or many counts, or as a class when the clone is expanded.

j_gene: TRBJ2-3
v_gene: TRBV5-4
abundance: many
d_gene: .
CDR3aa: CASSFLGSSTDTQYF
CDR3nt: TGTGCCAGCAGCTTTCTCGGGAGTAGCACAGATACGCAGTATTTT

j_gene: TRBJ2-3
v_gene: TRBV4-1
abundance: few
d_gene: TRBD2
CDR3aa: CASSPLASGAADTQYF
CDR3nt: TGCGCCAGCAGCCCTTTGGCTAGCGGGGCGGCAGATACGCAGTATTTT

j_gene: TRBJ2-5
v_gene: TRBV7-9
abundance: many
d_gene: TRBD1
CDR3aa: CASSFGQGRQETQYF
CDR3nt: TGTGCCAGCAGCTTTGGACAGGGTCGGCAAGAGACCCAGTACTTC

j_gene: TRBJ1-1
v_gene: TRBV2
abundance: .
d_gene: .
CDR3aa: CARDAWKGLNTEAFF
CDR3nt: TGTGCCAGGGACGCCTGGAAGGGCTTGAACACTGAAGCTTTCTTT

j_gene: TRBJ2-2
v_gene: TRBV2
abundance: .
d_gene: TRBD1
CDR3aa: CASSATGGKTGELFF
CDR3nt: TGTGCCAGCAGTGCGACAGGGGGGAAAACCGGGGAGCTGTTTTTT

j_gene: TRBJ1-1
v_gene: TRBV27
abundance: .
d_gene: .
CDR3aa: CASSFVGDTEAFF
CDR3nt: TGTGCCAGCAGTTTTGTGGGGGATACTGAAGCTTTCTTT

j_gene: TRBJ2-1
v_gene: TRBV20-1
abundance: .
d_gene: TRBD1
CDR3aa: CSARTGGINEQFF
CDR3nt: TGCAGTGCTAGAACAGGGGGAATCAATGAGCAGTTCTTC

j_gene: TRBJ1-1
v_gene: TRBV7-9
abundance: .
d_gene: .
CDR3aa: CASSLEGPGTEAFF
CDR3nt: TGTGCCAGCAGCTTAGAGGGGCCGGGTACTGAAGCTTTCTTT

j_gene: TRBJ2-7
v_gene: TRBV12-3/TRBV12-4
abundance: many
d_gene: TRBD2
CDR3aa: CASRPSGGGEQYF
CDR3nt: TGTGCCAGCAGACCAAGCGGGGGAGGCGAGCAGTACTTC

j_gene: TRBJ1-6
v_gene: TRBV12-3/TRBV12-4
abundance: .
d_gene: TRBD1
CDR3aa: CASSQRTGNSPLHF
CDR3nt: TGTGCCAGCAGTCAGCGGACAGGAAATTCACCCCTCCACTTT

j_gene: TRBJ2-3
v_gene: TRBV5-1
abundance: many
d_gene: .
CDR3aa: CASSLDKLTDTQYF
CDR3nt: TGCGCCAGCAGCTTGGACAAGCTCACAGATACGCAGTATTTT

j_gene: TRBJ2-3
v_gene: TRBV9
abundance: .
d_gene: .
CDR3aa: CASSVERGRGRTDTQYF
CDR3nt: TGTGCCAGCAGCGTAGAGAGAGGGAGAGGCCGCACAGATACGCAGTATTTT

j_gene: TRBJ2-2
v_gene: TRBV2
abundance: .
d_gene: TRBD1
CDR3aa: CASRQGSYTGELFF
CDR3nt: TGTGCCAGCCGACAGGGGTCCTACACCGGGGAGCTGTTTTTT

j_gene: TRBJ2-1
v_gene: TRBV6-1
abundance: many
d_gene: TRBD2
CDR3aa: CASKSLVAGGVSYNEQFF
CDR3nt: TGTGCCAGCAAAAGTTTAGTAGCGGGAGGTGTTTCCTACAATGAGCAGTTCTTC

j_gene: TRBJ2-1
v_gene: TRBV3-1
abundance: .
d_gene: TRBD2
CDR3aa: CARSQALGTRNNEQFF
CDR3nt: TGTGCCCGCAGCCAAGCGTTGGGGACTAGAAACAATGAGCAGTTCTTC